This T cell receptor beta chain was documented in a study of cytomegalovirus exposure and HLA in healthy donors. This clone was picked up one time. Its antigen remains unidentified. PCR was performed using 60 Vbeta and 13 Jbeta primers. Profiled with immunoSEQ multiplex PCR; TCRdb holds only in-frame clones, not every one. The sample comprises more than 150,000 clones, about 86% of which are singletons, and about 2% rests with the top ten. J lost 2 bases, V lost 6 bases, and 16 bases had no gene match. CDR3 length: 18 residues. Germline V CDR1 and CDR2: LNHDA, SQIVND (reference sequence). General study points: The only immune exposure information that was available was CMV serostatus. At a 0.05 false discovery rate, a later analysis found over 15,000 TCR beta sequences to be associated with HLA alleles. Presence/absence analyses rested on an assumption that sequencing depth was roughly uniform across donors.

The sequenced material came from PBMCs. V gene TRBV19 combines with J gene TRBJ1-2, with 9 bases identical to TRBD1. The clonotype originates from a woman aged 25 to 39 in good health and CMV-seronegative. Here the CDR3 reads CASSTARTGVKNNYGYTF. CDR3 bases: TGTGCCAGTAGCACCGCCAGGACAGGGGTCAAAAACAACTATGGCTACACCTTC.